One sample yielded the 3 T cell receptor beta chains listed below, sequenced in a study of T cells in Graves' hyperthyroidism and ophthalmopathy. Amplification targeted TCR beta CDR3 regions from RNA transcripts. Initially, a first-round RT-PCR of the TCR CDR3 employed the HTBI primer set. In TCRdb, the multiplex PCR reads were re-called with MiXCR into one record per CDR3 protein. There are approximately 700,000 distinct CDR3 sequences in the sample; about 15% occur only once, and 8.4% lies in the top ten. The sequenced sample was blood. These receptors were obtained from a man in his late teens or twenties with Graves' hyperthyroidism.

This clonotype was picked up a small number of times. The chain uses TRBV5-1 and TRBJ2-1, with 15 bases fitting TRBD2. From germline, CDR1 is SGHRS and CDR2 YFSETQ. Losses at the gene ends were 0 bases for V and 0 bases for J; bases not matched to a gene: 4. This CDR3 region has 19 residues. The CDR3: CASSLVGLAGGLSYNEQFF. CDR3 DNA: TGCGCCAGCAGCTTGGTGGGACTAGCGGGAGGTCTCTCCTACAATGAGCAGTTCTTC.

The chain employs TRBV9 and TRBJ2-3; TRBD2 agrees at 7 bases. The CDR3 is 15 amino acids. CDR1 SGDLS and CDR2 YYNGEE come from the germline V gene. The V gene end was trimmed by 4 bases and the J gene end by 3 bases; junction bases not matched to a gene: 8. CDR3 region: CASSRDYSSTDTQYF. The CDR3 region has the DNA TGTGCCAGCAGCCGGGACTATTCATCAACAGATACGCAGTATTTT.

This clonotype was picked up a small number of times. The chain joins TRBV6-1 to TRBJ2-3; tentatively, D is TRBD1 or TRBD2 (6 bases each). The germline V gene encodes CDR1 MNHNS and CDR2 SASEGT. The V end was cut by 6 bases, the J end by 1 base, with 14 bases between. CDR3 length: 15 amino acids. The CDR3 region has the DNA TGTGCCAGCAGAGGGGGGAGACTTGGCACAGATACGCAGTATTTT. As protein: CASRGGRLGTDTQYF.